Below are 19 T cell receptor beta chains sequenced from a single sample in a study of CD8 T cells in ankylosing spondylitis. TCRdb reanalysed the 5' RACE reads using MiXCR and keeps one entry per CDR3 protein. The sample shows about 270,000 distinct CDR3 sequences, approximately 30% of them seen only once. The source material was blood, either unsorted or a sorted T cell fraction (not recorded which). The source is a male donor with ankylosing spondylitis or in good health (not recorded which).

The CDR3 DNA reads as TGTGCCAGCGGCAGCGGGACAAGGATTCTGGCGCAGTATTTT. Translation gives CASGSGTRILAQYF. The chain is built from TRBV2 and TRBJ2-3, with D possibly TRBD2 on 7 matching bases. The CDR3 spans 14 residues. Germline-derived CDR1 and CDR2 are SNHLY and FYNNEI. Deletions cut 8 bases from V and 10 bases from J, with 22 bases between.

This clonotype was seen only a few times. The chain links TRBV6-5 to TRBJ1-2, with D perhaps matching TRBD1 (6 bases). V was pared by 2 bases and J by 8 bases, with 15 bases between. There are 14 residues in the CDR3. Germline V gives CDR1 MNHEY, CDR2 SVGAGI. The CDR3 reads CASSYGGGRKGYTF. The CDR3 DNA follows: TGTGCCAGCAGTTACGGCGGGGGGCGAAAGGGCTACACCTTC.

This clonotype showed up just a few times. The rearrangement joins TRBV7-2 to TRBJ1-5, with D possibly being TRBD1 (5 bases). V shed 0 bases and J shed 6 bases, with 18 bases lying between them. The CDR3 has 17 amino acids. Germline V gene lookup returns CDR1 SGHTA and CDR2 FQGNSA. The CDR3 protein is CASSLAPGGVAGQPQHF. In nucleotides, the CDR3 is TGTGCCAGCAGCTTAGCCCCTGGGGGGGTGGCGGGTCAGCCCCAGCATTTT.

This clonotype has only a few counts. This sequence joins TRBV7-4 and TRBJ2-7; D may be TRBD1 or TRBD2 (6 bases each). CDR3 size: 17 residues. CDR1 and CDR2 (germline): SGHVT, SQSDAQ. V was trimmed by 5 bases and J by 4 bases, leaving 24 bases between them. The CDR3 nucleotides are TGTGCCAGCAGCCCTCTCGGCCAAGGGGGGTCGGTTTACGAGCAGTACTTC. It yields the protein CASSPLGQGGSVYEQYF.

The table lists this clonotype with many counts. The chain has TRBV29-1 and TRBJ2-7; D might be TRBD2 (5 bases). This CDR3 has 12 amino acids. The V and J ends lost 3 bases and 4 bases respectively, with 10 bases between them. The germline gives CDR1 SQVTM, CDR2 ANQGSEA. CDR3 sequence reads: CSVERRRYEQYF. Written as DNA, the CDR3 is TGCAGCGTTGAGCGGCGGAGGTACGAGCAGTACTTC.

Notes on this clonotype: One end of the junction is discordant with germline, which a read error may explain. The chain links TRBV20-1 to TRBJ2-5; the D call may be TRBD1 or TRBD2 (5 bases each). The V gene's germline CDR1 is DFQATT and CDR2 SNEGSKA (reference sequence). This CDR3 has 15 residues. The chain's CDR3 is CSARVYGASEETQYF. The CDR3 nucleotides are TGCAGTGCGAGAGTTTACGGGGCTTCGGAAGAGACCCAGTACTTC.

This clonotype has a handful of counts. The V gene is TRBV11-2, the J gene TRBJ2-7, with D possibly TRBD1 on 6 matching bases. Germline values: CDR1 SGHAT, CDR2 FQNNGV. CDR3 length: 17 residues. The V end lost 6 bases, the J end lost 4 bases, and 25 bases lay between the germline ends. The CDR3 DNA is TGTGCCAGCAGTTCCTGGGCCCCCCTCAAAGGGGGATACGAGCAGTACTTC. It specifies CASSSWAPLKGGYEQYF.

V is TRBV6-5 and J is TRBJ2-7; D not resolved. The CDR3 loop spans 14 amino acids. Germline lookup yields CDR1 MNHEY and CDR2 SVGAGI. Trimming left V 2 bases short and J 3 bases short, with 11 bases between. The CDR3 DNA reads TGTGCCAGCAGTTACATAGGGCAGAACTACGAGCAGTACTTC. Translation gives CASSYIGQNYEQYF.

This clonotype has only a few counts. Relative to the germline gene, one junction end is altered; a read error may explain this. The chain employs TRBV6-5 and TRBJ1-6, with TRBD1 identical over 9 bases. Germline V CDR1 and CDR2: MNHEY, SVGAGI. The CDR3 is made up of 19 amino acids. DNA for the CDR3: TGTACCAGCAGTTACTCTTCATTTGTAACCTCCGGGACAGGGTACCCCCTCCACTTT. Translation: CTSSYSSFVTSGTGYPLHF.

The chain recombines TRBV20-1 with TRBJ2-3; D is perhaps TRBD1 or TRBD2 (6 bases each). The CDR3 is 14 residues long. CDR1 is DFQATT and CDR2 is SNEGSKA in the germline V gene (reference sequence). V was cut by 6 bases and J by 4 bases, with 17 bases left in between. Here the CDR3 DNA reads TGCAGTGCCCCCCTGGGGGGCCGGTCAGATACGCAGTATTTT. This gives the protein CSAPLGGRSDTQYF.

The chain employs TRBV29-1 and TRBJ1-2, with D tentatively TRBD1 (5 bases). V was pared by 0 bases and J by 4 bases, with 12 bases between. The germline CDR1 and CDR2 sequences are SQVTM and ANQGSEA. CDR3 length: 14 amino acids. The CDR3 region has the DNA TGCAGCGTTGAAGACACAGGCACTTCCTATGGCTACACCTTC. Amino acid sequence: CSVEDTGTSYGYTF. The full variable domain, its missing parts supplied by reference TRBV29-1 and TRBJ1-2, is SAVISQKPSRDICQRGTSLTIQCQVDSQVTMMFWYRQQPGQSLTLIATANQGSEATYESGFVIDKFPISRPNLTFSTLTVSNMSPEDSSIYLCSVEDTGTSYGYTFGSGTRLTVV.

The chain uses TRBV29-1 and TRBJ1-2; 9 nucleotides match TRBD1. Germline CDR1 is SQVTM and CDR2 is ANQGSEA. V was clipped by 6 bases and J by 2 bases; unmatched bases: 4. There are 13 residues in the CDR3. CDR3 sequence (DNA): TGCAGCGTGTGGGACAGGGCCAACTATGGCTACACCTTC. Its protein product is CSVWDRANYGYTF.

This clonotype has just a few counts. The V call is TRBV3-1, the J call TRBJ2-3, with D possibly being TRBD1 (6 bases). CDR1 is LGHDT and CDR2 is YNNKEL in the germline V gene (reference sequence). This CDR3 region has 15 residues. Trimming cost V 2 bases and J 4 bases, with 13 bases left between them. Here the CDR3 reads CASSQHGQYADTQYF. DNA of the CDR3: TGTGCCAGCAGCCAACATGGACAGTACGCAGATACGCAGTATTTT.

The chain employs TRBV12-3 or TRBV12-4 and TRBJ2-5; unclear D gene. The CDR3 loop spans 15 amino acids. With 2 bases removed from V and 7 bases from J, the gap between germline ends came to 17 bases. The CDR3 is CASSLMVTGLATQYF. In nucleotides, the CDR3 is TGTGCCAGCAGTTTAATGGTTACTGGGTTGGCGACCCAGTACTTC.

The CDR3 loop reads CASSLSQHPNTEAFF. Written as DNA, the CDR3 is TGCGCCAGCAGCCTATCACAGCATCCGAACACTGAAGCTTTCTTT. This chain links TRBV4-1 with TRBJ1-1; D gene ambiguous. Germline V gene sequence: CDR1 MGHRA, CDR2 YSYEKL. CDR3 length: 15 amino acids. V lost 4 bases to trimming and J lost 1 base, with 13 bases between them.

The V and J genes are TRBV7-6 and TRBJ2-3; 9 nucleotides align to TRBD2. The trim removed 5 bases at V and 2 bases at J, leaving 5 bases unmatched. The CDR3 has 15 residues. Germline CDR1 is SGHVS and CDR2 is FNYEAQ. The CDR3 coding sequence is TGTGCCAGCAGCCCCAGCGGGGGGTACACAGATACGCAGTATTTT. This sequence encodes CASSPSGGYTDTQYF.

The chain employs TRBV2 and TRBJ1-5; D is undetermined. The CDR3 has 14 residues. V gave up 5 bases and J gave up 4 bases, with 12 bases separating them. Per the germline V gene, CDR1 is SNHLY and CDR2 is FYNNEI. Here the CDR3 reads CASSSAGRNQPQHF. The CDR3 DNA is TGTGCCAGCAGTTCGGCCGGTAGGAATCAGCCCCAGCATTTT.

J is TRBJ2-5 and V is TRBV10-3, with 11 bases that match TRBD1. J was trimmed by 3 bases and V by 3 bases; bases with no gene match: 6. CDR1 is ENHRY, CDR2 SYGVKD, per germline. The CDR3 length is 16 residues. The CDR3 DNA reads TGTGCCATCAGTGATAACCGGGACAGGGGGAAAGAGACCCAGTACTTC. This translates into CAISDNRDRGKETQYF.

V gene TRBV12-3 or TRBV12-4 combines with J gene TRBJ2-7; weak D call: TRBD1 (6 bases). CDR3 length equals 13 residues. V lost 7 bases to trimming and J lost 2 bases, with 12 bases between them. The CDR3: CASKGDGTYEQYF. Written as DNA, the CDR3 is TGTGCCAGCAAGGGGGACGGCACCTACGAGCAGTACTTC.